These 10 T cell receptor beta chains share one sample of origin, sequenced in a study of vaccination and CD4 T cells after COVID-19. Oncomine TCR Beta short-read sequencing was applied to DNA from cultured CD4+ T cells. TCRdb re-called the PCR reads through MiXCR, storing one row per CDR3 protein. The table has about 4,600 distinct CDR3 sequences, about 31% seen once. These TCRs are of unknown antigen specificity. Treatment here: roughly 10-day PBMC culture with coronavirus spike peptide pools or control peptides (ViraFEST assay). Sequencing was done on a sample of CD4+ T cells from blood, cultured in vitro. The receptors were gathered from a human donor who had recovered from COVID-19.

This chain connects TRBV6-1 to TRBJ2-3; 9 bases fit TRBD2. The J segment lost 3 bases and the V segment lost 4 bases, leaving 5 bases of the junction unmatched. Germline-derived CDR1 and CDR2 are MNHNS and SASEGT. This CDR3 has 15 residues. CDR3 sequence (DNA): TGTGCCAGCAGTGGTAGCGGGGGAGAGACAGATACGCAGTATTTT. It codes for CASSGSGGETDTQYF.

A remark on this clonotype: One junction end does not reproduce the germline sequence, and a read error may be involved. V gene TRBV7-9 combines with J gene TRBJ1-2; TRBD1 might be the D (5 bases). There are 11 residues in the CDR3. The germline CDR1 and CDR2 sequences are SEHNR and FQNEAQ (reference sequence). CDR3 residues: CASSLGGVIRF. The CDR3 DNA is TGTGCCAGCAGCTTAGGGGGGGTCATTCGTTTC.

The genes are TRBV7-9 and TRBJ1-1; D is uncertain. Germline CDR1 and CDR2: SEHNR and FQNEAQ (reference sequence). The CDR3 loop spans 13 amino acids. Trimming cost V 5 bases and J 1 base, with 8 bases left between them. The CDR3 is CASSPQGNTEAFF. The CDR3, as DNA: TGTGCCAGCAGCCCACAAGGGAACACTGAAGCTTTCTTT.

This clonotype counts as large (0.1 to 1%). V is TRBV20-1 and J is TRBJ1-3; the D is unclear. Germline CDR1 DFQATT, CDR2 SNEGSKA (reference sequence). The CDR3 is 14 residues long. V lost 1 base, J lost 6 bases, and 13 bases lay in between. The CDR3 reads CSARGPLGTNTIYF. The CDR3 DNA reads TGCAGTGCTAGAGGGCCTCTGGGAACAAACACCATATATTTT.

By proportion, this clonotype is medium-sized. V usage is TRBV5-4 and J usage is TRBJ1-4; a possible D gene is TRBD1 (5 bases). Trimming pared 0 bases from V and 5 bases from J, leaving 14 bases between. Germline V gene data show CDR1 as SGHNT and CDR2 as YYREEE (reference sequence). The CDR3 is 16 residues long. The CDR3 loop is CASSLDPGPTNEKLFF. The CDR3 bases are TGTGCCAGCAGCTTGGATCCGGGACCCACGAATGAAAAACTGTTTTTT.

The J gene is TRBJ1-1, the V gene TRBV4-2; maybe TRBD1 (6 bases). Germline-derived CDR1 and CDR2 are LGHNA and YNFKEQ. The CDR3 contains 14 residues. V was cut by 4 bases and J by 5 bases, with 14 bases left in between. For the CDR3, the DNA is TGTGCCAGCAGCCTTGAGGGGGAGGGTACTGAAGCTTTCTTT. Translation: CASSLEGEGTEAFF.

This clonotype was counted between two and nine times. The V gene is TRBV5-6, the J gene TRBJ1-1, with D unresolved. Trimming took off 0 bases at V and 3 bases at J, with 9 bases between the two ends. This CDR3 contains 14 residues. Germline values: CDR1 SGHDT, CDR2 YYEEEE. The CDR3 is CASSLEGRHTEAFF. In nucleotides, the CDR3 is TGTGCCAGCAGCTTGGAAGGCAGACACACTGAAGCTTTCTTT. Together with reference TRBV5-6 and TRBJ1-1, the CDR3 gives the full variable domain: DAGVTQSPTHLIKTRGQQVTLRCSPKSGHDTVSWYQQALGQGPQFIFQYYEEEERQRGNFPDRFSGHQFPNYSSELNVNALLLGDSALYLCASSLEGRHTEAFFGQGTRLTVV.

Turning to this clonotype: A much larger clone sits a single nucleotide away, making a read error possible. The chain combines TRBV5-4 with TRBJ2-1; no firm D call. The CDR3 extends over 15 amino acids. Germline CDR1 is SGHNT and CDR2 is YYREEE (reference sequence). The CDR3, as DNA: TGTGCCAACAGCCCTACATCGAGCTCCTACAATGAGCAGTTCTTC. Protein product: CANSPTSSSYNEQFF.

The CDR3 loop is CATSRDVTGRLNTGELFF. Here the CDR3 DNA reads TGTGCCACCAGCAGAGATGTGACAGGGCGGTTAAACACCGGGGAGCTGTTTTTT. The chain joins TRBV15 to TRBJ2-2; 7 bases align to TRBD1. Germline-derived CDR1 and CDR2 are LNHNV and YYDKDF (reference sequence). The V gene end was trimmed by 0 bases and the J gene end by 2 bases; junction bases not matched to a gene: 9. The CDR3 runs to 18 residues.

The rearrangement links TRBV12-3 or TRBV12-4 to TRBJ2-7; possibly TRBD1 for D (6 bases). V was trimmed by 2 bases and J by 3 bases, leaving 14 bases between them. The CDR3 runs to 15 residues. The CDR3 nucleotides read TGTGCCAGCAGTTTAAGCCGGGACAACCACTACGAGCAGTACTTC. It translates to CASSLSRDNHYEQYF.